The entry below describes one TCR beta chain. Antigen: not known. This sample was included in a study of Graves' ophthalmopathy and Graves' hyperthyroidism. General study points: The model predicted ophthalmopathy progression with about 70% sensitivity and around 72% specificity. Most thyroid clonotypes with frequency above 0.001 were detected in blood too.

Sampling about 10 ml of fresh peripheral blood provided the PBMCs. The V and J ends lost 4 bases and 2 bases respectively, with 17 bases between them. The length of the CDR3 is 16 residues. The V gene's germline CDR1 is MGHDK and CDR2 SYGVNS. Amplification targeted the TCR beta CDR3 regions, with RNA transcripts as the source material. RT-PCR was first run with HTBI primers, then multiplex PCR in a second round. Each CDR3 protein gets one entry after TCRdb re-called the multiplex PCR reads with MiXCR. The data hold hundreds of thousands of distinct CDR3 sequences, with about 40% observed a single time.

Sequencing input: peripheral blood. The clonotype comes from an adult man with Graves' ophthalmopathy. The V call is TRBV25-1, the J call TRBJ1-2; a possible D gene is TRBD1 (5 bases). The CDR3 coding sequence is TGTGCCAGCAGTGCTAGCCACCCTAGGGGAAACTATGGCTACACCTTC. Its protein is CASSASHPRGNYGYTF.